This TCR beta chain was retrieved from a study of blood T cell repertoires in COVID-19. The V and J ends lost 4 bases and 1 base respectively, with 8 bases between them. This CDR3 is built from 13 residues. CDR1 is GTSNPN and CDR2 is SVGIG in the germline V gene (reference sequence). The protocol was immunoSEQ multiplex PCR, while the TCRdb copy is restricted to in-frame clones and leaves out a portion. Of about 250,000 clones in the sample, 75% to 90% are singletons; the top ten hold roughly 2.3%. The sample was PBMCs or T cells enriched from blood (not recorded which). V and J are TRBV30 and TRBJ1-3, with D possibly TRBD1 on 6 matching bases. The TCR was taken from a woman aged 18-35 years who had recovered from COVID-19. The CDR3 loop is CAWTGASGNTIYF. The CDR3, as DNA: TGTGCCTGGACAGGGGCGTCTGGAAACACCATATATTTT.